The 4 T cell receptor beta chains presented below share a single source sample, sequenced in a study of T cells after yellow fever vaccination. TCRdb re-called the 5' RACE reads through MiXCR, storing one row per CDR3 protein. The sample yields 500,000 to 650,000 distinct CDR3 sequences, approximately 12% seen once. This specimen consisted of PBMCs, obtained on the day of the yellow fever booster vaccination. These receptors were obtained from a man younger than 40 who received the YFV17D yellow fever vaccine.

The chain combines TRBV7-8 with TRBJ2-1; TRBD1 or TRBD2 may be the D gene (5 bases each). Trimming left V 4 bases short and J 5 bases short, with 24 bases between. The V gene's germline CDR1 is SGHVS and CDR2 FQNEAQ. The CDR3 length is 18 residues. The CDR3 sequence: CASSSGLGVSLRDNEQFF. For the CDR3, the DNA is TGTGCCAGCAGCTCCGGACTGGGGGTCTCGTTAAGAGACAATGAGCAGTTCTTC.

This clonotype was observed a few times. This chain joins TRBV6-5 and TRBJ2-7; D ambiguous. The CDR3 has 14 amino acids. CDR1 and CDR2 (germline): MNHEY, SVGAGI. Trimming left V 0 bases short and J 6 bases short, with 12 bases between. The CDR3 spells CASSYSQVLIEQYF. As DNA, the CDR3 is TGTGCCAGCAGTTACTCGCAGGTCCTGATCGAGCAGTACTTC.

This clonotype was counted a few times. V gene TRBV20-1 combines with J gene TRBJ2-1; TRBD1 or TRBD2 may be the D gene (5 bases each). Germline CDR1 and CDR2: DFQATT and SNEGSKA (reference sequence). The CDR3 length is 12 residues. Trimming removed 6 bases from V and 7 bases from J, with 13 bases in between. The CDR3: CSAGTHLNEQFF. The CDR3 coding sequence is TGCAGTGCCGGGACCCATTTGAATGAGCAGTTCTTC.

This clonotype has only a few counts. J is TRBJ1-2 and V is TRBV3-1, with 9 bases aligning to TRBD1. After removal of 0 bases from V and 5 bases from J, the junction contained 7 bases not matched to a gene. Germline V gene sequence: CDR1 LGHDT, CDR2 YNNKEL (reference sequence). This CDR3 comprises 16 residues. The CDR3 DNA follows: TGTGCCAGCAGCCAAGAGGGGACAGGGCTTCGGTATGGCTACACCTTC. Amino acids: CASSQEGTGLRYGYTF.